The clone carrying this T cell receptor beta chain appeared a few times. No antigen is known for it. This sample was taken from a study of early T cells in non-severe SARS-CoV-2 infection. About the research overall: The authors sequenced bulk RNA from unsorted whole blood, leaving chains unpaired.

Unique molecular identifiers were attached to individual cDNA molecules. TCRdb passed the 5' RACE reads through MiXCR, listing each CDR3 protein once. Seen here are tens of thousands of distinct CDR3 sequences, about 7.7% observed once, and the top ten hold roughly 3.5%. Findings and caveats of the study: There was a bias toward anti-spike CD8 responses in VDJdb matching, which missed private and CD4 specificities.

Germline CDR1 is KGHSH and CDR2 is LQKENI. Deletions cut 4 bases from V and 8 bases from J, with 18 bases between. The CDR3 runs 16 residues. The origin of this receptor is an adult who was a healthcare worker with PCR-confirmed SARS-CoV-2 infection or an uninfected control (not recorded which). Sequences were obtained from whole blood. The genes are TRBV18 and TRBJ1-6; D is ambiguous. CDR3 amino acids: CASSLSTVGLDSPLHF. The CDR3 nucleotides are TGTGCCAGCTCACTGAGTACCGTAGGGCTGGATTCACCCCTCCACTTT.